This T cell receptor (beta chain) emerged from a study of blood T cell repertoires in COVID-19. Using immunoSEQ multiplex PCR, the repertoire was profiled, and TCRdb retains in-frame clones only, with some absent. Of 85,000 to 130,000 clones listed, about 79% are singletons. Enrollment of patients from Seattle took place during active infection, with longitudinal follow-up. The germline V gene has CDR1 SGHRS and CDR2 YFSETQ. V dropped 5 bases and J dropped 0 bases, with 15 bases sitting between them. This CDR3 is built from 16 residues. The sequencing sample was made of peripheral blood. The TCR was taken from a man of 80 years or more with COVID-19, enrolled during active disease. The chain uses TRBV5-1 and TRBJ2-1; D is possibly TRBD1 (5 bases). This CDR3 reads CASRRTPLSSYNEQFF. The CDR3 bases are TGCGCCAGCAGGAGGACACCCCTCAGCTCCTACAATGAGCAGTTCTTC.